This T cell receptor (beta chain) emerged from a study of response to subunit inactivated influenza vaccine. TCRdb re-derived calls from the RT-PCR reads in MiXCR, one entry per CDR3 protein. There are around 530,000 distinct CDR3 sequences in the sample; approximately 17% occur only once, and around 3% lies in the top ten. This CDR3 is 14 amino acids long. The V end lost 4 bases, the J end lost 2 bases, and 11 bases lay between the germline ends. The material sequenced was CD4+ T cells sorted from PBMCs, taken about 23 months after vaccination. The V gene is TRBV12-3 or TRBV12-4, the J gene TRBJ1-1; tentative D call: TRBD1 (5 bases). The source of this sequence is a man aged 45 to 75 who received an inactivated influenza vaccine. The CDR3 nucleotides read TGTGCCAGCAGTTCGGGACGGATAAACACTGAAGCTTTCTTT. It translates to CASSSGRINTEAFF.